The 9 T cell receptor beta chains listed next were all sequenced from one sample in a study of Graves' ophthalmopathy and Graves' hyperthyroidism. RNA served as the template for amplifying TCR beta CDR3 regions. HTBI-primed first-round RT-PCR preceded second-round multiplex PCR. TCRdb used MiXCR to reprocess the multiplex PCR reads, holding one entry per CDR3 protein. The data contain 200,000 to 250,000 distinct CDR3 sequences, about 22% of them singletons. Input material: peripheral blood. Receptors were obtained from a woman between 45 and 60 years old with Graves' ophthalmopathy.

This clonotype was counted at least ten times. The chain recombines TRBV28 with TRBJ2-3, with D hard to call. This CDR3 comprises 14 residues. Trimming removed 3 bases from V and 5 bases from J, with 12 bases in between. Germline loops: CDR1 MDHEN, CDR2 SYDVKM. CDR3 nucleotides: TGTGCCAGCAGTTTCGCTGGAGAAGGAGATACGCAGTATTTT. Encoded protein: CASSFAGEGDTQYF.

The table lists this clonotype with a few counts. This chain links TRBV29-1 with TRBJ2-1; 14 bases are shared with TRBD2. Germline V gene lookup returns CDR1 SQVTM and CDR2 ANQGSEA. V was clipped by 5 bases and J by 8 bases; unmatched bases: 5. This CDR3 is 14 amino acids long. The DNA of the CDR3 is TGCAGCGTTCCGGGACTAGCGGGAGTCTATGAGCAGTTCTTC. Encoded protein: CSVPGLAGVYEQFF.

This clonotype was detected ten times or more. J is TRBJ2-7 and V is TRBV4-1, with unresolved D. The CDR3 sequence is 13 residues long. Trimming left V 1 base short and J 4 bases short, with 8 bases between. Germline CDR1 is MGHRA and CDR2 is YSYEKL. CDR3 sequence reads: CASSQVSAYEQYF. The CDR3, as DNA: TGCGCCAGCAGCCAAGTATCGGCGTACGAGCAGTACTTC.

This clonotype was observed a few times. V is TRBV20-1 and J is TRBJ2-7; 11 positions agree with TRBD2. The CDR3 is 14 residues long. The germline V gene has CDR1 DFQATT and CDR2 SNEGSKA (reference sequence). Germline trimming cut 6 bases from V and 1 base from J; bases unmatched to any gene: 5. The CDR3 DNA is TGCAGTGCGTCGACTAGCGGGAATTCCTACGAGCAGTACTTC. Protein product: CSASTSGNSYEQYF.

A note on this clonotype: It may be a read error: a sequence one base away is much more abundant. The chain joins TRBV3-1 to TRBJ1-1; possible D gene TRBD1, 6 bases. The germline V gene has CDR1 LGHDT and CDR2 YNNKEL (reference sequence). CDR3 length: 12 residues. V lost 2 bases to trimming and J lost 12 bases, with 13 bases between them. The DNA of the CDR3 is TGTGCCAGCAGCCAACTACAGGGCAAACCTTTCTTT. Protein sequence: CASSQLQGKPFF.

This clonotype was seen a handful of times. The CDR3 region is CASSLDGPGGQPQHF. The CDR3 DNA reads as TGTGCCAGCAGCTTGGACGGGCCAGGAGGGCAGCCCCAGCATTTT. J is TRBJ1-5 and V is TRBV7-8; unclear D gene. Trimming removed 3 bases from V and 7 bases from J, with 16 bases in between. The CDR3 sequence is 15 residues long. From germline, CDR1 is SGHVS and CDR2 FQNEAQ.

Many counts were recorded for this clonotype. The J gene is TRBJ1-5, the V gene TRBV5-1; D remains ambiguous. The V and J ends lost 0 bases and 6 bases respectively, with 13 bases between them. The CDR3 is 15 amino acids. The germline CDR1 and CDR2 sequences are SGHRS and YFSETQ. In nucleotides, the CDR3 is TGCGCCAGCAGCTTGGACGGACGTCCTGGTCAGCCCCAGCATTTT. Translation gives CASSLDGRPGQPQHF.

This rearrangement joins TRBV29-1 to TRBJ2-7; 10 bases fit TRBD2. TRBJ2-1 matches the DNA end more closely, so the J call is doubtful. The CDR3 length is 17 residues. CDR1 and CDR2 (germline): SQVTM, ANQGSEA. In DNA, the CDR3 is TGCAGCGTTGGAGAAAGCGGGAGGGTCGGATTTGTGATCGAGCAGTTCTTC. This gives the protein CSVGESGRVGFVIEQFF.

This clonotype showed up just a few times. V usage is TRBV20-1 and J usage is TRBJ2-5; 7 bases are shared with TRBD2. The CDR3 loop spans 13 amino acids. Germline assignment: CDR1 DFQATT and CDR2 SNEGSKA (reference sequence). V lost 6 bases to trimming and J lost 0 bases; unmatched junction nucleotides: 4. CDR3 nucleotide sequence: TGCAGTGCCCTGGGGGGGAACCAAGAGACCCAGTACTTC. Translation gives CSALGGNQETQYF.